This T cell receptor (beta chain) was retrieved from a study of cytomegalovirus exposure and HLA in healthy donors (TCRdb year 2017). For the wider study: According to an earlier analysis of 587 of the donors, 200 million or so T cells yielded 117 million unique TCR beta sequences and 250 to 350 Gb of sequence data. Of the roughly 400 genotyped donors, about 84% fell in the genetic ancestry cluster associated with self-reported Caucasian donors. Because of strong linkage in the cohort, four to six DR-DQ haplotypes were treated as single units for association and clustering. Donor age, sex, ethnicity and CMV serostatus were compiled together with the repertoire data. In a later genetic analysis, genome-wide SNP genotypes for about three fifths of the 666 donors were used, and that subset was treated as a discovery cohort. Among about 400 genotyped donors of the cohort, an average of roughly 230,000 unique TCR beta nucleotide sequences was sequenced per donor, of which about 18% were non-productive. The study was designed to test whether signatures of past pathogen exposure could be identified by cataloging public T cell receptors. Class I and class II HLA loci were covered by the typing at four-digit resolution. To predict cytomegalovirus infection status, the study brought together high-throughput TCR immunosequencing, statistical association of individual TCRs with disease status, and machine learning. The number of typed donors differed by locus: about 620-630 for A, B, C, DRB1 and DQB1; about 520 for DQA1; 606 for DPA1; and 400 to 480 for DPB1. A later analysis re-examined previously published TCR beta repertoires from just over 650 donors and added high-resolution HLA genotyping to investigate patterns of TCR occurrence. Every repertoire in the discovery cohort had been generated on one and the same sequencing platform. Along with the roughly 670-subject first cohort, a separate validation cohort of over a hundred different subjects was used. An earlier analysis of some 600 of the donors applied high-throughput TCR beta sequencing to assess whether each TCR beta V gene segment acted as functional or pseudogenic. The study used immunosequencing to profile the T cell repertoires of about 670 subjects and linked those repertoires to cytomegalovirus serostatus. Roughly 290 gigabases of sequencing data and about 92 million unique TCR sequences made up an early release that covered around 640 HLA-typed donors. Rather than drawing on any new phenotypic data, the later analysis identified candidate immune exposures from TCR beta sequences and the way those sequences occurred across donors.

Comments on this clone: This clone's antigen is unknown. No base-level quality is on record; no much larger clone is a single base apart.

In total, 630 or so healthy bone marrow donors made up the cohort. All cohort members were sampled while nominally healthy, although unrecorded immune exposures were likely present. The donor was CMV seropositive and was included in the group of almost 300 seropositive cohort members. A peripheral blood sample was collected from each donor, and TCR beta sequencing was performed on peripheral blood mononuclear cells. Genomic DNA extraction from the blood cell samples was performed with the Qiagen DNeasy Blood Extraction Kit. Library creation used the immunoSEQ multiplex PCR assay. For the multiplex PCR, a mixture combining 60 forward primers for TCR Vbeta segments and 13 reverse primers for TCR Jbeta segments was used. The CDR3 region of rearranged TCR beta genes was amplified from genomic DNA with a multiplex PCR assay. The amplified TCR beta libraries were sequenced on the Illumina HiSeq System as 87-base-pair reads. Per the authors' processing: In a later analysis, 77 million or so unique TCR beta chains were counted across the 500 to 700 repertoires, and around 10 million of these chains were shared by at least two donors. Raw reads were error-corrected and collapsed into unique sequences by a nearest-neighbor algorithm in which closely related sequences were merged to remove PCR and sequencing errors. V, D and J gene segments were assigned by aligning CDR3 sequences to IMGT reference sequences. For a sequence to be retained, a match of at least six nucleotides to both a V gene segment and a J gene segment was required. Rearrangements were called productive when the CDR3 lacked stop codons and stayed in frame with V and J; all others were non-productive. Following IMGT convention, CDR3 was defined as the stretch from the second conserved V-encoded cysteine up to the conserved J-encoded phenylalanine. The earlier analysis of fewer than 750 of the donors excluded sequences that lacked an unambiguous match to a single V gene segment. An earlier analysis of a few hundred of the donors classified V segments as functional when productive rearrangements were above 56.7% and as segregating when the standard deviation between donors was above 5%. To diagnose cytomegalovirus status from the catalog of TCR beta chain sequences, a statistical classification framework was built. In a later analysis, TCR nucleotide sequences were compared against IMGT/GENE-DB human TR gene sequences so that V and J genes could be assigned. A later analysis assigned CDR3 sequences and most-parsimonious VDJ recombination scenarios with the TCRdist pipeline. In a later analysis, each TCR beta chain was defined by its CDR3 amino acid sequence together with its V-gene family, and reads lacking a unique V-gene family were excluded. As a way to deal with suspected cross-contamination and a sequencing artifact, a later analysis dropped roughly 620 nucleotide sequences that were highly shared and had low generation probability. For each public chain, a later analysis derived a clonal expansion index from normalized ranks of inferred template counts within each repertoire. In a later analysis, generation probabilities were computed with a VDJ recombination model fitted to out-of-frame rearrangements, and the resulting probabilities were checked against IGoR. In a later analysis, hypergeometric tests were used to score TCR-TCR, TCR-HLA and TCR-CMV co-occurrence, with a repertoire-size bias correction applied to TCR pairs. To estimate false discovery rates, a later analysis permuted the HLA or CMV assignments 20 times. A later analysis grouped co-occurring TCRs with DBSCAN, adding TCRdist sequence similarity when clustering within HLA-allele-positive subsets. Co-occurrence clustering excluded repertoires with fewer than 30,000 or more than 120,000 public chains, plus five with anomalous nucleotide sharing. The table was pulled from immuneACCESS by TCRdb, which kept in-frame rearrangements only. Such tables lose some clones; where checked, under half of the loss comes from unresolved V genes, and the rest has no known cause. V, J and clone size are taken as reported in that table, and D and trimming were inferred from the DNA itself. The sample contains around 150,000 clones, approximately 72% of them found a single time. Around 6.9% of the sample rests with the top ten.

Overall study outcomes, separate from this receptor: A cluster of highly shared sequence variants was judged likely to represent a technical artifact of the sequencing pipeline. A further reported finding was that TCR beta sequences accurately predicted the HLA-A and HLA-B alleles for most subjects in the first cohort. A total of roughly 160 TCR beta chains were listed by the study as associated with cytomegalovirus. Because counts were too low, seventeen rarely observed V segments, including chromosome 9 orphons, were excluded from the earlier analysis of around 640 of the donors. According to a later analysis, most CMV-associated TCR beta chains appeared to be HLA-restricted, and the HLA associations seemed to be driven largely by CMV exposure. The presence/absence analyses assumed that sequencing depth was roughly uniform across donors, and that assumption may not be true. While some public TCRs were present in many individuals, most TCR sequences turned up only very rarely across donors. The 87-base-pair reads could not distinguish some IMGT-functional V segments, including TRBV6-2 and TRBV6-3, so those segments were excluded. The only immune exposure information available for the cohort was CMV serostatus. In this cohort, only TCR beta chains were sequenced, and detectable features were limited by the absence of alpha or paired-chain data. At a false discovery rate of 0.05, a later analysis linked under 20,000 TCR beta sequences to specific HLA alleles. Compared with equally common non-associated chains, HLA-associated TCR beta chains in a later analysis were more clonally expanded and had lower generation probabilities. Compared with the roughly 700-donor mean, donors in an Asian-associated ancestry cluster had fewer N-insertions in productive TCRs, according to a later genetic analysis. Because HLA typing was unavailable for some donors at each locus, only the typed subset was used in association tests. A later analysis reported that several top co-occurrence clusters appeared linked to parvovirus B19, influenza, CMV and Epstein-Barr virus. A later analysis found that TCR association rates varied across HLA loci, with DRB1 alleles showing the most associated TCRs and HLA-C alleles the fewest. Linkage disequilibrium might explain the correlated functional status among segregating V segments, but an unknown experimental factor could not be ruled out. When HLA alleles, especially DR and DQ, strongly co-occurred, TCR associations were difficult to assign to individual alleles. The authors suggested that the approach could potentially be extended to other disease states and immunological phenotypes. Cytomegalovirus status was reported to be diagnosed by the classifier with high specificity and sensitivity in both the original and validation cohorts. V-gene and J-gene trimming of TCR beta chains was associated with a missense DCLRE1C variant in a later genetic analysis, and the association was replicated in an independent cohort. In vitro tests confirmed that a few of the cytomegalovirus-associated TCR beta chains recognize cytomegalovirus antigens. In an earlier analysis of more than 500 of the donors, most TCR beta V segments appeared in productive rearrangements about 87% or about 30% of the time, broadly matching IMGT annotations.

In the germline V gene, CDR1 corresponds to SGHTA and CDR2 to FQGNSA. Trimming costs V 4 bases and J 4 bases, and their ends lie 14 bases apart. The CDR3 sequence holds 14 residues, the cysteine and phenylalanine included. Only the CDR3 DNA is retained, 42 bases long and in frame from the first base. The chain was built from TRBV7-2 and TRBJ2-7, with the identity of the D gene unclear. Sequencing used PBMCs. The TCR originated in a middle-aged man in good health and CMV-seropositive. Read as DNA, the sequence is TGTGCCAGCAGCTCTGGCAGTTGGGCTTACGAGCAGTACTTC. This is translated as CASSSGSWAYEQYF.